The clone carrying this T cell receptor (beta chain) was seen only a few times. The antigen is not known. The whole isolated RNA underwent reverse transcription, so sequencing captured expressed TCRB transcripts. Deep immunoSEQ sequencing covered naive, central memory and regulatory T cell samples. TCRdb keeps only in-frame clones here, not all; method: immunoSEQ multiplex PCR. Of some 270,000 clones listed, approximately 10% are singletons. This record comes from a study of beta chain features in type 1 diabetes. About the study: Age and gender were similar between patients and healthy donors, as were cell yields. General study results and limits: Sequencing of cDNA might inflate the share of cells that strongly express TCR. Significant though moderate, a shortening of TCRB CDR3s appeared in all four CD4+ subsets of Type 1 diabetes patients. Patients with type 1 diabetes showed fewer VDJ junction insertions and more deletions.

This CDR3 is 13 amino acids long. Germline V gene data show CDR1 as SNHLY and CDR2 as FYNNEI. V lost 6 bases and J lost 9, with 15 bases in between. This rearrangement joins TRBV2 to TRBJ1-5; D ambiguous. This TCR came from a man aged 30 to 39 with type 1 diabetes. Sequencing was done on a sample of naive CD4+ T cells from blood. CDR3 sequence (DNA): TGTGCCAGCAGCCTGGAGGGAGGTGGGCCCCAGCATTTT. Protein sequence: CASSLEGGGPQHF.